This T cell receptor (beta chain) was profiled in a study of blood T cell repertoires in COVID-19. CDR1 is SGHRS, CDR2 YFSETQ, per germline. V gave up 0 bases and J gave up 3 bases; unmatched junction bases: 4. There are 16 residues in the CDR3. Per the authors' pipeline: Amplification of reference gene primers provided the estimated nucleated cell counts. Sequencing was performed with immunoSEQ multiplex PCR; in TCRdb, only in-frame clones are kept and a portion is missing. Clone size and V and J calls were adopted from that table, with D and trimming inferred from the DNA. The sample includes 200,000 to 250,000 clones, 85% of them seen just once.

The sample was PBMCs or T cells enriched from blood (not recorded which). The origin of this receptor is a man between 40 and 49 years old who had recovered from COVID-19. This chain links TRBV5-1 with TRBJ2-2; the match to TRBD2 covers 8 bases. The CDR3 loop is CASSLGRGRHTGELFF. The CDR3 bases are TGCGCCAGCAGCTTGGGGCGCGGGAGGCACACCGGGGAGCTGTTTTTT.